The clone carrying this T cell receptor beta chain was observed many times. Its cognate antigen is unknown. The data belong to a study of early T cells in non-severe SARS-CoV-2 infection. For the study at large: Bulk RNA from unsorted whole blood was sequenced; chains were unpaired.

Study observations and caveats: In VDJdb matching, anti-spike CD8 responses were favored while private and CD4 specificities went missing.

Germline loops: CDR1 DFQATT, CDR2 SNEGSKA (reference sequence). The CDR3 is 14 amino acids. The V end was cut by 0 bases, the J end by 6 bases, with 14 bases between. Attachment of unique molecular identifiers was made to individual cDNA molecules. MiXCR was run by TCRdb on the 5' RACE reads, yielding one entry per CDR3 protein. The sample lists 75,000 or so distinct CDR3 sequences; 11% were seen once. The chain links TRBV20-1 to TRBJ1-1; possibly TRBD1 for D (5 bases). This receptor was obtained from an adult who was a healthcare worker with PCR-confirmed SARS-CoV-2 infection or an uninfected control (not recorded which). The sequences come from whole blood, collected at baseline. The CDR3 loop is CSARDLGRGAEAFF. CDR3 nucleotide sequence: TGCAGTGCTAGAGATCTCGGTCGGGGCGCTGAAGCTTTCTTT.